This T cell receptor (beta chain) emerged from a study of blood T cells in healthy people across ages. Using a J-beta primer mix together with a sample-barcoded 5' primer, a second PCR was run for roughly 7 to 11 cycles. TCRdb used MiXCR to reprocess the 5' RACE reads, holding one entry per CDR3 protein. The data contain roughly 570,000 distinct CDR3 sequences, roughly a quarter of them singletons. Germline-derived CDR1 and CDR2 are SEHNR and FQNEAQ (reference sequence). This CDR3 is 16 amino acids long. V was clipped by 5 bases and J by 2 bases; unmatched bases: 5. The sequenced material came from blood. The chain joins TRBV7-9 to TRBJ2-3; 12 nucleotides match TRBD2. This receptor was obtained from a woman in her 70s in good health. This CDR3 is CASSRGLAGTTDTQYF. CDR3 DNA: TGTGCCAGCAGCCGAGGACTAGCGGGGACCACAGATACGCAGTATTTT.